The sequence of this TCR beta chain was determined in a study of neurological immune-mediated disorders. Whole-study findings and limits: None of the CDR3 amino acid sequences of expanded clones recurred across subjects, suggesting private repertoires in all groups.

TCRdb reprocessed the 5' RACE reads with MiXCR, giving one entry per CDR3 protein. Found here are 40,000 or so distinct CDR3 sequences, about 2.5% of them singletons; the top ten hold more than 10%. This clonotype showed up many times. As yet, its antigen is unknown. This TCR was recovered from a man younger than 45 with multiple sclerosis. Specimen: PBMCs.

The CDR3 DNA sequence: TGTGCCAGCAGTTTAGGGGGGGGCACGAAGACCCAGTACTTC. It is translated as CASSLGGGTKTQYF. The chain joins TRBV12-3 or TRBV12-4 to TRBJ2-5; D possibly corresponds to TRBD2 (7 bases). V was clipped by 1 base and J by 6 bases, with 12 bases between them. The CDR3 is 14 residues long.